The text below deals with one TCR beta chain. It lacks a known antigen. Base qualities are not recorded, but no much larger clone differs from it by a single base. Explained via the paper, the time point label denotes: week 35, safety follow-up. Every vaccine dose consisted of 300 ug of a 20-mer mutant IDH1 peptide in Montanide, administered subcutaneously together with topical imiquimod. Patients received eight vaccinations in weeks 1, 3, 5, 7, 11, 15, 19 and 23, corresponding to visits V03 through V10. All donors had newly diagnosed IDH1-mutant astrocytomas of WHO grade 3 or 4 that showed loss of nuclear ATRX. The samples were drawn from NOA16, a multicentre, single-arm, open-label phase I trial in Germany that tested a mutant IDH1 peptide vaccine in humans for the first time. Genomic DNA for TCRB sequencing was extracted from EDTA blood using the DNeasy Blood and Tissue Kit. Library method: the immunoSEQ multiplex PCR assay. Rearranged TCR beta chain sequences were amplified using the hsTCRB Kit according to the manufacturer's protocol. Sequencing of TCRB libraries was carried out on an Illumina MiSeq. In the original analysis: The proprietary platform of the kit vendor was used for demultiplexing, trimming and gene mapping. TCRdb limited this immuneACCESS table to in-frame rearrangements with V and J called. A share of clones is missing; checked studies link under half to unresolved V genes, and the rest is unexplained. Clone size and V and J calls were adopted from that table, with D and trimming inferred from the DNA. This sample has about 46,000 clones in its table, and around 92% of those were observed once. Roughly 2.4% of the sample is taken by the ten largest.

V is cut by 5 bases and J by 5 bases, and the space between the germline ends is 9 bases. For CDR1 and CDR2, the germline V gene lists SQVTM and ANQGSEA. The CDR3 numbers 11 residues from cysteine through phenylalanine. The retained sequence is limited to the CDR3, 33 bases, with the frame set at the first base. The data belong to a study of a mutant IDH1 vaccine in newly diagnosed glioma (dated by TCRdb to 2020 to 2022). Notes on the research overall: Vaccination was initiated 4-6 weeks after radiotherapy alone, or concurrently with temozolomide cycles in the chemotherapy-containing groups. For exploratory analyses, fewer than 30 treated patients had longitudinal TCRB deep sequencing done wherever samples were available. Of the roughly 34 treated patients, roughly 60% were male and about 40% were female, and a mean age of 40.4 years was recorded. Peripheral blood was drawn at six visits: V03 (baseline), V05, V07, V10, V12 and V13. Prior to enrollment, patients had been given standard therapy consisting of radiotherapy alone, temozolomide alone, or radiochemotherapy with temozolomide, with the combination given to most patients. Visit V12 was the week-35 safety follow-up and visit V13 was the week-47 end of study.

The full study reports these points: Immune responses induced by the vaccine were seen in approximately 93% of patients across multiple MHC alleles. It was noted by the authors that analyses of patient blood samples could not be reproduced owing to sample limitations. Changes in the top peripheral T cell clonotypes picked up by TCRB sequencing did not appear to be linked to pseudoprogression. Selection of PBMC samples for TCRB deep sequencing was based on availability.

The chain is encoded by TRBV29-1 joined to TRBJ1-2, with TRBD1 perhaps the D gene, on 5 matching bases. Sequencing was performed on PBMCs, taken from a glioma patient whose treatment included an IDH1 peptide vaccine. The receptor was derived from a man aged 50 to 60 with glioma. The DNA sequence is as follows: TGCAGCGTTCCAGGGCGTTATGGCTACACCTTC. This sequence encodes CSVPGRYGYTF.